These T cell receptor beta chains were read from a single sample in a study of blood T cell repertoires in COVID-19. Sequencing used immunoSEQ multiplex PCR; TCRdb keeps in-frame clones, though not all of them. Of 90,000 to 120,000 clones listed, around nine tenths are singletons. Sample: peripheral blood. The receptors originated from a woman aged 25 to 39 with acute or convalescent COVID-19. Both conserved end residues are part of each CDR3. D genes are given only for firm matches. Expanded clones are given a class, and other clones once, few, many or no size at all.

V	D	J	size	CDR3	DNA
TRBV29-1	.	TRBJ1-5	.	CSVQFDSNQPQHF	TGCAGCGTTCAGTTTGATAGCAATCAGCCCCAGCATTTT
TRBV30	.	TRBJ1-2	.	CAWRRVPSGGYTF	TGTGCCTGGAGAAGGGTGCCCAGCGGTGGCTACACCTTC
TRBV14	.	TRBJ1-2	.	CATGDGGLNYGYTF	TGTGCCACCGGAGACGGCGGTCTTAACTATGGCTACACCTTC
TRBV4-3	TRBD2	TRBJ2-1	.	CASSTSLPSGAYNEQFF	TGCGCCAGCAGCACCTCCCTCCCTAGCGGGGCCTACAATGAGCAGTTCTTC
TRBV5-1	TRBD1	TRBJ1-2	.	CASSLGYQGAANYGYTF	TGCGCCAGCAGCTTGGGCTATCAGGGGGCAGCTAACTATGGCTACACCTTC
TRBV19	TRBD2	TRBJ2-3	.	CASTSGTSGSTDTQYF	TGTGCCAGTACCTCCGGGACTAGCGGAAGCACAGATACGCAGTATTTT
TRBV15	.	TRBJ2-5	.	CATSLTGHEAETQYF	TGTGCCACCAGCTTAACGGGACATGAGGCAGAGACCCAGTACTTC
TRBV6-2/TRBV6-3	.	TRBJ1-6	.	CASSYDYSPLHF	TGTGCCAGCAGTTACGACTATTCACCCCTCCACTTT
TRBV5-4	TRBD1	TRBJ1-2	once	CASSLGTGASSGYTF	TGTGCCAGCAGCCTGGGGACAGGGGCCTCTAGTGGCTACACCTTC
TRBV28	.	TRBJ1-5	once	CASKSGGTFSGQPQHF	TGTGCCAGTAAGTCCGGGGGGACGTTTTCGGGTCAGCCCCAGCATTTT
TRBV5-6	.	TRBJ2-2	.	CASSLGVSGELFF	TGTGCCAGCAGCTTGGGAGTTTCCGGGGAGCTGTTTTTT
TRBV6-1	.	TRBJ1-6	.	CASSERGSYSPLHF	TGTGCCAGCAGTGAAAGGGGCTCTTATTCACCCCTCCACTTT
TRBV5-6	.	TRBJ2-7	.	CASSAGRPYEQYF	TGTGCCAGCAGCGCGGGTCGACCCTACGAGCAGTACTTC
TRBV21-1	.	TRBJ2-7	.	CASGAGLSYEQYF	TGTGCCAGCGGGGCCGGGCTATCCTACGAGCAGTACTTC
TRBV6-4	.	TRBJ1-5	.	CASSDPVCNQPQHF	TGTGCCAGCAGTGATCCTGTCTGCAATCAGCCCCAGCATTTT
TRBV2	.	TRBJ1-2	.	CASSVDRVTNGPDGYTF	TGTGCCAGCAGTGTCGACCGCGTGACAAACGGCCCGGATGGCTACACCTTC
TRBV5-1	TRBD1	TRBJ2-2	.	CASRIRVDRALTGELFF	TGCGCCAGCAGGATACGGGTTGACAGGGCCCTGACCGGGGAGCTGTTTTTT
TRBV24-1	TRBD1	TRBJ1-2	.	CATSDRYRGYGYTF	TGTGCCACCAGTGACCGATACAGGGGATATGGCTACACCTTC
TRBV3-1/TRBV3-2	.	TRBJ1-5	.	CASSQGRSNQPQHF	TGTGCCAGCAGCCAGGGGCGAAGCAATCAGCCCCAGCATTTT
TRBV20-1	TRBD2	TRBJ2-7	.	CSASSLREGPRYEQYF	TGCAGTGCTAGTTCTCTCCGGGAGGGCCCTCGTTACGAGCAGTACTTC
TRBV29-1	.	TRBJ1-1	.	CSVDRNTEAFF	TGCAGCGTTGACCGGAACACTGAAGCTTTCTTT
TRBV3-1/TRBV3-2	TRBD2	TRBJ2-7	.	CASSQGEGRLSGNYEQYF	TGTGCCAGCAGCCAAGGGGAGGGAAGACTTTCTGGTAACTACGAGCAGTACTTC
TRBV19	.	TRBJ1-5	few	CASGQPNQPQHF	TGTGCCAGTGGACAGCCAAATCAGCCCCAGCATTTT
TRBV24-1	TRBD1	TRBJ2-1	.	CATSGTGAGDEQFF	TGTGCCACCAGTGGGACAGGGGCAGGAGATGAGCAGTTCTTC
TRBV11-3	.	TRBJ1-2	.	CASSSLFDYGYTF	TGTGCCAGCAGCTCACTCTTTGACTATGGCTACACCTTC
TRBV5-1	.	TRBJ1-3	.	CASSSSSGGNTIYF	TGCGCCAGCAGTAGCAGTAGCGGGGGAAACACCATATATTTT
TRBV13	.	TRBJ1-3	.	CASSSAVASGNTIYF	TGTGCCAGCAGCTCGGCCGTAGCGTCTGGAAACACCATATATTTT
TRBV7-2	TRBD1	TRBJ1-1	.	CASRLGQGAWTEAFF	TGTGCCAGCAGATTAGGGCAGGGGGCTTGGACTGAAGCTTTCTTT
TRBV6-4	.	TRBJ2-1	.	CASSDSVWGGISYNEQFF	TGTGCCAGCAGTGACTCGGTCTGGGGCGGGATTTCCTACAATGAGCAGTTCTTC
TRBV7-8	TRBD1	TRBJ1-1	once	CASSLRTGNTEAFF	TGTGCCAGCAGCCTACGGACAGGGAACACTGAAGCTTTCTTT
TRBV6-5	TRBD1	TRBJ1-1	.	CASSRDRGDAEAFF	TGTGCCAGCAGTCGGGACAGGGGGGATGCTGAAGCTTTCTTT
TRBV21-1	.	TRBJ2-2	.	CASSARKGRKGDYTGELFF	TGTGCCAGCAGCGCCCGAAAAGGGAGGAAAGGGGACTACACCGGGGAGCTGTTTTTT
TRBV6-2/TRBV6-3	TRBD1	TRBJ1-4	.	CASSRQSPGQGVEKLFF	TGTGCCAGCAGTCGCCAGAGCCCGGGACAGGGTGTTGAAAAACTGTTTTTT
TRBV28	.	TRBJ2-1	once	CASSLPDTVDNEQFF	TGTGCCAGCAGTTTACCGGACACGGTCGACAATGAGCAGTTCTTC
TRBV9	.	TRBJ2-1	.	CASSVGLTYNEQFF	TGTGCCAGCAGCGTAGGGCTCACCTACAATGAGCAGTTCTTC
TRBV7-9	.	TRBJ2-3	.	CASSLVGNPSTDTQYF	TGTGCCAGCAGCTTGGTCGGGAACCCAAGCACAGATACGCAGTATTTT